Listed here are 8 T cell receptor beta chains from one sample, sequenced in a study of blood T cell repertoires in COVID-19. Data came from immunoSEQ multiplex PCR; TCRdb stores just in-frame clones and leaves some out. The sample has about 400,000 clones, roughly 90% seen once; the top ten hold roughly 2%. The sequencing input was PBMCs or T cells enriched from blood (not recorded which). The receptors come from a woman between 35 and 50 years old with acute COVID-19.

This clone was picked up one time. This rearrangement joins TRBV7-6 to TRBJ2-5; perhaps TRBD1 as D (6 bases). Germline V gene sequence: CDR1 SGHVS, CDR2 FNYEAQ. The V gene lost 2 bases and the J gene lost 2 bases, with 27 bases spanning the gap. CDR3 size: 20 residues. CDR3 amino acids: CASSLRRPRGPTQIQETQYF. The CDR3 DNA reads TGTGCCAGCAGCTTAAGGCGGCCCAGGGGACCAACCCAGATACAAGAGACCCAGTACTTC. The entire variable domain, with the rest obtained from reference TRBV7-6 and TRBJ2-5, is as follows: GAGVSQSPRYKVTKRGQDVALRCDPISGHVSLYWYRQALGQGPEFLTYFNYEAQQDKSGLPNDRFSAERPEGSISTLTIQRTEQRDSAMYRCASSLRRPRGPTQIQETQYFGPGTRLLVL.

J is TRBJ2-2 and V is TRBV7-7; 9 bases are a match to TRBD1. CDR3 length equals 15 residues. V trimming: 5 bases; J trimming: 6 bases; junction bases outside the gene matches: 7. CDR1 and CDR2 (germline): SSHAT, FNYEAQ (reference sequence). The CDR3 DNA reads TGTGCCAGCAGCCCAAGACAGGGGGGCGCCGGGGAGCTGTTTTTT. It codes for CASSPRQGGAGELFF. The full variable domain, completed using reference TRBV7-7 and TRBJ2-2, is GAGVSQSPRYKVTKRGQDVTLRCDPISSHATLYWYQQALGQGPEFLTYFNYEAQPDKSGLPSDRFSAERPEGSISTLTIQRTEQRDSAMYRCASSPRQGGAGELFFGEGSRLTVL.

The chain carries TRBV19 and TRBJ1-1, with TRBD1 matching over 9 bases. The CDR3 is 14 amino acids. V was clipped by 8 bases and J by 3 bases; unmatched bases: 7. Germline CDR1 reads LNHDA; CDR2 reads SQIVND (reference sequence). CDR3 protein: CASRLQGAHTEAFF. The CDR3 DNA reads as TGTGCCAGTCGACTACAGGGGGCTCACACTGAAGCTTTCTTT.

The chain has TRBV4-1 and TRBJ2-2, with 15 nucleotides matching TRBD2. CDR3 length: 20 residues. The V and J ends lost 1 base and 2 bases, in that order; junction bases with no gene match: 8. Looked up from germline, CDR1 is MGHRA and CDR2 is YSYEKL. CDR3 DNA sequence: TGCGCCAGCAGCCAAGTCTCGGGACTAGCGGGGGGTCTAAACACCGGGGAGCTGTTTTTT. Amino acids: CASSQVSGLAGGLNTGELFF.

V gene TRBV12-5 combines with J gene TRBJ1-1, with a weak D call TRBD1 (5 bases). CDR1 is LGHNT and CDR2 is FRNRAP in the germline V gene. Trimming shortened V by 7 bases and J by 2 bases, and 20 bases separated the two germline ends. The CDR3 spans 16 residues. The CDR3 DNA reads as TGTGCTAGTGTAAACCCTCCGGGACTGACTAACACTGAAGCTTTCTTT. Translation: CASVNPPGLTNTEAFF.

The J gene is TRBJ1-1, the V gene TRBV24-1; perhaps TRBD1 as D (5 bases). V lost 6 bases, J lost 3 bases, and 16 bases lay in between. Germline V gene lookup returns CDR1 KGHDR and CDR2 SFDVKD. The CDR3 length is 15 residues. CDR3 loop: CATSRSGKKDTEAFF. The CDR3 DNA sequence: TGTGCCACCAGTCGGTCAGGGAAAAAAGACACTGAAGCTTTCTTT.

The gene calls are TRBV30 and TRBJ1-1, with 7 bases that match TRBD1. CDR1 and CDR2 from the germline V gene are GTSNPN and SVGIG (reference sequence). V trimming: 5 bases; J trimming: 5 bases; junction bases outside the gene matches: 8. The CDR3 is made up of 13 amino acids. The CDR3 nucleotides read TGTGCCTGGGTTGGGACAGTTGGGACTGAAGCTTTCTTT. It encodes CAWVGTVGTEAFF.

This clone was recorded only once. The chain links TRBV5-1 to TRBJ2-3; 7 bases map to TRBD2. V lost 3 bases, J lost 4 bases, and 8 bases stayed unmatched. The CDR3 loop spans 15 amino acids. In germline, CDR1 is SGHRS, CDR2 YFSETQ. This chain's CDR3 is CASSSGLVLADTQYF. In DNA form, the CDR3 reads TGCGCCAGCAGCTCCGGACTAGTTTTGGCAGATACGCAGTATTTT.